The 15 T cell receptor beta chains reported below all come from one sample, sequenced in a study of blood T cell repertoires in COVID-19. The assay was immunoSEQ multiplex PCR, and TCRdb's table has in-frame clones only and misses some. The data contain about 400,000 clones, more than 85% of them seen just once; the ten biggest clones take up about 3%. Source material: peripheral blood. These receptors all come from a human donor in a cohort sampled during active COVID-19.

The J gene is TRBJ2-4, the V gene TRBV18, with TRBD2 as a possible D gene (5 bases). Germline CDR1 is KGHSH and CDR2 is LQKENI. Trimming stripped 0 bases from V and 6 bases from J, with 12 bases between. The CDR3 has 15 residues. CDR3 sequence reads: CASSPPNGEGNIQYF. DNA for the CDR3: TGTGCCAGCTCACCACCGAACGGGGAAGGAAACATTCAGTACTTC. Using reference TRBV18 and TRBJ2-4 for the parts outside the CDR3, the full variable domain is NAGVMQNPRHLVRRRGQEARLRCSPMKGHSHVYWYRQLPEEGLKFMVYLQKENIIDESGMPKERFSAEFPKEGPSILRIQQVVRGDSAAYFCASSPPNGEGNIQYFGAGTRLSVL.

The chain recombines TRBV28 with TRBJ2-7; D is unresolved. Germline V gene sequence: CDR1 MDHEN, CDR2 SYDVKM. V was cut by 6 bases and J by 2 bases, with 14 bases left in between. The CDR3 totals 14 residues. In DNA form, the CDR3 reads TGTGCCAGCAGCGGGTTACGGCGAGCCTACGAGCAGTACTTC. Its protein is CASSGLRRAYEQYF.

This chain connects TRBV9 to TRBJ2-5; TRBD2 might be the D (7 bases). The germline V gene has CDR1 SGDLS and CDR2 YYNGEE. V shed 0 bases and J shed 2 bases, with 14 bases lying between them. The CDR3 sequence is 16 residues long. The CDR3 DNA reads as TGTGCCAGCAGCGTAGGGGGGGGCAGAATACAAGAGACCCAGTACTTC. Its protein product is CASSVGGGRIQETQYF.

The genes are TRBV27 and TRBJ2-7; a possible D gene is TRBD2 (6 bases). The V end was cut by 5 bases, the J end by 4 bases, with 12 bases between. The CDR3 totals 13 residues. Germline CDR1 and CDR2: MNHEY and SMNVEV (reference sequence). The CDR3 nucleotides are TGTGCCAGCAGTCCCCCGGGACTTTACGAGCAGTACTTC. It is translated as CASSPPGLYEQYF.

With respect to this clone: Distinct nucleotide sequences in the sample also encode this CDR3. The CDR3 region has the DNA TGTGCCAGCAGTCTCTACAGGAACACTGAAGCTTTCTTT. This translates into CASSLYRNTEAFF. The chain combines TRBV6-5 with TRBJ1-1, with D uncertain. V was clipped by 5 bases and J by 1 base, with 8 bases between them. Germline V gives CDR1 MNHEY, CDR2 SVGAGI. CDR3 length equals 13 residues.

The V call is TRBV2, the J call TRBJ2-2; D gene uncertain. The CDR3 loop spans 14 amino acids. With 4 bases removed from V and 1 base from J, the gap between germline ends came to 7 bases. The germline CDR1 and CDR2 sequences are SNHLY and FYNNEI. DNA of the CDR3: TGTGCCAGCAGTGTATCGGTGAACACCGGGGAGCTGTTTTTT. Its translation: CASSVSVNTGELFF.

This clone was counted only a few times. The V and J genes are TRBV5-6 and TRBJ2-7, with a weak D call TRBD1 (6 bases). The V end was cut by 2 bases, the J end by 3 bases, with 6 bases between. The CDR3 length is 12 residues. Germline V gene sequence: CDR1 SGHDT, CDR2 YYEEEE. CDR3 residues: CASSFRGYEQYF. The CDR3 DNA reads TGTGCCAGCAGCTTCAGGGGCTACGAGCAGTACTTC.

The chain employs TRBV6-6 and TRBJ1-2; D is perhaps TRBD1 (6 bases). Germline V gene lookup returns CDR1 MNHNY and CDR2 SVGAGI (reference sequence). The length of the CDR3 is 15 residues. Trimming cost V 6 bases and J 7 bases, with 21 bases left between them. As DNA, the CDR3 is TGTGCCAGCAGCCTTCTTCGGGGGGCTAGACGTGGCTACACCTTC. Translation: CASSLLRGARRGYTF.

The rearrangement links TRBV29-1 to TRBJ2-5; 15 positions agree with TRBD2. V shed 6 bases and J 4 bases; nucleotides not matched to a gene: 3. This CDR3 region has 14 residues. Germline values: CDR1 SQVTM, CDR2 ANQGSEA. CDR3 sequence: CSVGLAGGLETQYF. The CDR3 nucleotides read TGCAGCGTGGGACTAGCGGGAGGCCTAGAGACCCAGTACTTC.

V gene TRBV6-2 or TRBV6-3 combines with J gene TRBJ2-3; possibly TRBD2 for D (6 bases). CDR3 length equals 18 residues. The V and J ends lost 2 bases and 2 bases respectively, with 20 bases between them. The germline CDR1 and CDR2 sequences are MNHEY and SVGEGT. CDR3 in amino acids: CASSYPARGDLYTDTQYF. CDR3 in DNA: TGTGCCAGCAGTTACCCTGCGCGCGGGGACCTATACACAGATACGCAGTATTTT.

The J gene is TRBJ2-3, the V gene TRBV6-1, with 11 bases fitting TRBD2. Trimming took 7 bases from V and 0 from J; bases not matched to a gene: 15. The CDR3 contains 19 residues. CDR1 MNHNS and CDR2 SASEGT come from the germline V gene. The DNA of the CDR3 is TGTGCCAGCACTAAAGCATGGCTAGCGGGGGGATCTAGCACAGATACGCAGTATTTT. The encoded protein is CASTKAWLAGGSSTDTQYF.

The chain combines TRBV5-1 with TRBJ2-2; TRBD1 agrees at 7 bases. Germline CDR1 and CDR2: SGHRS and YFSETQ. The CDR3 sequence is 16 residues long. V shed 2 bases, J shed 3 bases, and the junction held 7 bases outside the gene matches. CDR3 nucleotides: TGCGCCAGCAGCTTCGGTTACAGGGGACACACCGGGGAGCTGTTTTTT. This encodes CASSFGYRGHTGELFF. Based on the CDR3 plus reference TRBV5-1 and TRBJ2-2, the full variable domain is KAGVTQTPRYLIKTRGQQVTLSCSPISGHRSVSWYQQTPGQGLQFLFEYFSETQRNKGNFPGRFSGRQFSNSRSEMNVSTLELGDSALYLCASSFGYRGHTGELFFGEGSRLTVL.

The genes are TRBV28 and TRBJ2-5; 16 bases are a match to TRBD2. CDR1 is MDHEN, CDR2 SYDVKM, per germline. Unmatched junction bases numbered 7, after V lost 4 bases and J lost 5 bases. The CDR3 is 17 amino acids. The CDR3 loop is CASSSGTSGRVAETQYF. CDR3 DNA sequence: TGTGCCAGCAGTTCCGGGACTAGCGGGAGGGTAGCGGAGACCCAGTACTTC.

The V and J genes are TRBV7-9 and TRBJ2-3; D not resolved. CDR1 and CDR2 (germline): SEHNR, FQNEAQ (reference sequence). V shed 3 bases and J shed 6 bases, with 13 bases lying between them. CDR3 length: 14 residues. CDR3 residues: CASSFLMTGDTQYF. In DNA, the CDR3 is TGTGCCAGCAGCTTCCTCATGACTGGGGATACGCAGTATTTT.

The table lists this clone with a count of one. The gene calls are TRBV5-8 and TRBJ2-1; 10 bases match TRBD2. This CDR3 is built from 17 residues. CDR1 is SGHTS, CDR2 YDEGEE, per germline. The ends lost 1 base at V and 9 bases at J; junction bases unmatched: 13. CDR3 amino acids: CASSLKGGLAGVREQFF. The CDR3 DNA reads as TGTGCCAGCAGCTTGAAAGGGGGGCTAGCGGGGGTTCGTGAGCAGTTCTTC.